The 21 T cell receptor beta chains below all came from one sample that was sequenced in a study of blood T cell repertoires in COVID-19. The protocol was immunoSEQ multiplex PCR, while the TCRdb copy is restricted to in-frame clones and leaves out a portion. Of about 75,000 clones listed, 85% to 90% are singletons. What was sequenced was peripheral blood. The source of these receptors is a human donor in a cohort sampled during active COVID-19.

The chain is built from TRBV28 and TRBJ2-3; the D gene is possibly TRBD2 (5 bases). Trimming took off 9 bases at V and 0 bases at J, with 13 bases between the two ends. The germline CDR1 and CDR2 sequences are MDHEN and SYDVKM. The CDR3 loop spans 14 amino acids. The CDR3 protein is CASKEGASTDTQYF. The CDR3 bases are TGTGCCAGTAAAGAGGGTGCTAGCACAGATACGCAGTATTTT.

The genes are TRBV6-5 and TRBJ2-5; 7 nucleotides agree with TRBD2. In germline, CDR1 is MNHEY, CDR2 SVGAGI. CDR3 length equals 14 residues. The J segment lost 7 bases and the V segment lost 0 bases, leaving 5 bases of the junction unmatched. The CDR3 sequence: CASSYSAGEGTQYF. CDR3 DNA: TGTGCCAGCAGTTACTCGGCGGGGGAAGGGACCCAGTACTTC.

Concerning this clone: One end of the junction is discordant with germline, which a read error may explain. The chain links TRBV14 to TRBJ1-1; the D gene is possibly TRBD1 (5 bases). Germline CDR1 is SGHDN and CDR2 is FVKESK. The length of the CDR3 is 13 residues. CDR3: CASSPFAGTANHF. The CDR3 DNA sequence: TGTGCCAGCAGCCCATTTGCGGGGACGGCGAACCACTTT.

V and J are TRBV27 and TRBJ1-5, with 9 positions matching TRBD1. CDR1 and CDR2 from the germline V gene are MNHEY and SMNVEV (reference sequence). V was pared by 0 bases and J by 0 bases, with 0 bases of the junction left unmatched. This CDR3 is 16 amino acids long. The CDR3 DNA reads as TGTGCCAGCAGTTTATCGACAGGGGGTAGCAATCAGCCCCAGCATTTT. Residues: CASSLSTGGSNQPQHF.

Details on this clone: Other DNA variants within this sample encode the same CDR3. This chain connects TRBV7-2 to TRBJ2-2; TRBD2 is a possible D gene (6 bases). The V end was cut by 5 bases, the J end by 5 bases, with 12 bases between. Looked up from germline, CDR1 is SGHTA and CDR2 is FQGNSA. This CDR3 has 14 residues. The CDR3 spells CASSPRRATGELFF. The CDR3 nucleotides are TGTGCCAGCAGCCCCCGGAGGGCTACCGGGGAGCTGTTTTTT.

In this sample, this clone turned up once. The V gene is TRBV7-2, the J gene TRBJ2-2, with D maybe TRBD2 (5 bases). Germline values: CDR1 SGHTA, CDR2 FQGNSA. This CDR3 spans 17 amino acids. Trimming took 0 bases from V and 6 from J, leaving 17 bases between them. The CDR3 DNA reads TGTGCCAGCAGCTTAGCGCATGGAGTAGCGAGCGCCGGGGAGCTGTTTTTT. It translates to CASSLAHGVASAGELFF.

This chain uses TRBV4-1 with TRBJ2-3; 9 bases map to TRBD2. Germline trimming cut 1 base from V and 10 bases from J; bases unmatched to any gene: 9. Germline V gene lookup returns CDR1 MGHRA and CDR2 YSYEKL. The CDR3 covers 15 residues. The CDR3 spells CASSQASASGAPQYF. CDR3 sequence (DNA): TGCGCCAGCAGCCAAGCTTCGGCTAGCGGGGCCCCGCAGTATTTT.

The rearrangement joins TRBV19 to TRBJ2-1, with 9 nucleotides matching TRBD1. J gave up 3 bases and V 7 bases, and 4 bases lay outside the gene matches. Germline CDR1 and CDR2: LNHDA and SQIVND (reference sequence). The CDR3 totals 14 residues. In DNA, the CDR3 is TGTGCCAGTATGGGGGACAGGGACTACAATGAGCAGTTCTTC. Amino acid sequence: CASMGDRDYNEQFF.

This chain connects TRBV28 to TRBJ2-1; 9 positions agree with TRBD1. The CDR3 has 16 residues. Germline V gene data show CDR1 as MDHEN and CDR2 as SYDVKM. Trimming took 2 bases from V and 2 from J; bases not matched to a gene: 4. The CDR3 DNA sequence: TGTGCCAGCAGTTTAATGGGGACAGGGCCCTACAATGAGCAGTTCTTC. Protein sequence: CASSLMGTGPYNEQFF.

The chain recombines TRBV20-1 with TRBJ1-6, with 7 bases aligning to TRBD1. Germline loops: CDR1 DFQATT, CDR2 SNEGSKA (reference sequence). V trimming: 3 bases; J trimming: 19 bases; junction bases outside the gene matches: 6. The CDR3 runs to 10 residues. The CDR3 sequence: CSASTGERHF. DNA for the CDR3: TGCAGTGCTAGTACAGGGGAGCGTCACTTT.

The chain recombines TRBV18 with TRBJ2-1, with 8 bases aligning to TRBD2. The CDR3 extends over 15 amino acids. V lost 0 bases to trimming and J lost 4 bases; unmatched junction nucleotides: 2. Germline V gene sequence: CDR1 KGHSH, CDR2 LQKENI. The CDR3 reads CASSPPSGGYNEQFF. The CDR3 DNA reads TGTGCCAGCTCACCACCAAGCGGGGGTTACAATGAGCAGTTCTTC.

V usage is TRBV5-1 and J usage is TRBJ2-6; 7 nucleotides agree with TRBD1. V dropped 4 bases and J dropped 3; count of bases not matched to a gene: 10. Germline assignment: CDR1 SGHRS and CDR2 YFSETQ. This CDR3 is built from 17 residues. CDR3 amino acids: CASSMTGMPGGANVLTF. CDR3 coding DNA: TGCGCCAGCAGCATGACAGGGATGCCCGGTGGGGCCAACGTCCTGACTTTC.

This chain connects TRBV7-2 to TRBJ1-5; weak D call: TRBD1 (6 bases). The V and J ends lost 5 bases and 2 bases respectively, with 7 bases between them. CDR1 is SGHTA and CDR2 is FQGNSA in the germline V gene. This CDR3 is 13 amino acids long. DNA of the CDR3: TGTGCCAGCAGCAGACAGGGCAATCAGCCCCAGCATTTT. Its protein is CASSRQGNQPQHF.

The chain is built from TRBV9 and TRBJ2-4; 7 bases map to TRBD1. The CDR3 runs 16 residues. Germline V lookup: CDR1 SGDLS, CDR2 YYNGEE. V trimming: 0 bases; J trimming: 5 bases; junction bases outside the gene matches: 8. DNA of the CDR3: TGTGCCAGCAGCGTAGCTGAGGGGGCAGGGCAAAACATTCAGTACTTC. Translation gives CASSVAEGAGQNIQYF.

The chain carries TRBV14 and TRBJ2-5; 8 nucleotides align to TRBD2. CDR3 size: 16 residues. The V gene end was trimmed by 0 bases and the J gene end by 1 base; junction bases not matched to a gene: 4. The germline V gene has CDR1 SGHDN and CDR2 FVKESK. The DNA for the CDR3 is TGTGCCAGCAGCCAAGAGACTAGCGTTGGCCAAGAGACCCAGTACTTC. Its translation is CASSQETSVGQETQYF. The entire variable domain, with the rest obtained from reference TRBV14 and TRBJ2-5, is as follows: EAGVTQFPSHSVIEKGQTVTLRCDPISGHDNLYWYRRVMGKEIKFLLHFVKESKQDESGMPNNRFLAERTGGTYSTLKVQPAELEDSGVYFCASSQETSVGQETQYFGPGTRLLVL.

J is TRBJ2-7 and V is TRBV12-3 or TRBV12-4, with no clear D. The ends were cut back, 8 bases at V and 1 base at J, with 12 bases in the middle. CDR3 length: 13 amino acids. The CDR3 bases are TGTGCCAGCTCGCCCCCCGGTTCCTACGAGCAGTACTTC. Protein: CASSPPGSYEQYF.

The chain uses TRBV28 and TRBJ2-7; 7 bases align to TRBD2. CDR1 and CDR2 from the germline V gene are MDHEN and SYDVKM. Trimming at V came to 0 bases and at J to 1 base, leaving 6 bases not matched to a gene. The CDR3 totals 16 residues. CDR3 in amino acids: CASSLWGGTPSYEQYF. The CDR3 DNA reads TGTGCCAGCAGTTTATGGGGGGGGACCCCGTCCTACGAGCAGTACTTC.

This clone was seen just once. This chain uses TRBV24-1 with TRBJ2-3; TRBD2 agrees at 7 bases. Trimming removed 9 bases from V and 6 bases from J; junction bases left unmatched: 8. Germline V gene lookup returns CDR1 KGHDR and CDR2 SFDVKD. The CDR3 is 13 amino acids. CDR3 in amino acids: CATGEGLTDTQYF. The CDR3 nucleotides read TGTGCCACCGGGGAGGGTCTGACGGATACGCAGTATTTT.

The CDR3: CASSRDRGPRDTEAFF. Here the CDR3 DNA reads TGTGCCAGCAGCCGGGACAGGGGGCCAAGGGACACTGAAGCTTTCTTT. The chain employs TRBV5-4 and TRBJ1-1; TRBD1 matches at 12 bases. The CDR3 is 16 residues long. Germline loops: CDR1 SGHNT, CDR2 YYREEE (reference sequence). With V trimmed by 4 bases and J by 3 bases, 7 bases remained unmatched.

The V gene is TRBV6-5, the J gene TRBJ1-2, with 7 positions matching TRBD1. Trimming at V came to 7 bases and at J to 4 bases, leaving 6 bases not matched to a gene. Germline V gene data show CDR1 as MNHEY and CDR2 as SVGAGI. The CDR3 runs 13 residues. CDR3 DNA sequence: TGTGCCAGCACACAGGGGCTCGTCTATGGCTACACCTTC. Protein sequence: CASTQGLVYGYTF.

This chain connects TRBV5-4 to TRBJ2-1, with D tentatively TRBD2 (5 bases). The CDR3 consists of 18 residues. Germline CDR1 is SGHNT and CDR2 is YYREEE (reference sequence). The V gene lost 2 bases and the J gene lost 0 bases, with 18 bases spanning the gap. CDR3 residues: CASSFIISSRSSYNEQFF. The CDR3 nucleotides are TGTGCCAGCAGCTTTATTATTTCTAGCAGGAGCTCCTACAATGAGCAGTTCTTC. Variable domain in full (rest from reference TRBV5-4 and TRBJ2-1): ETGVTQSPTHLIKTRGQQVTLRCSSQSGHNTVSWYQQALGQGPQFIFQYYREEENGRGNFPPRFSGLQFPNYSSELNVNALELDDSALYLCASSFIISSRSSYNEQFFGPGTRLTVL.